This TCR beta chain was identified in a study of blood T cell repertoires in COVID-19. Background on the study: Acute and convalescent COVID-19 specimens originated in the United States, Italy and Spain. PBMCs, B-cell-depleted T cells, or T cells were the source of the cDNA or gDNA that made up the material.

Seattle cases were enrolled at active infection and followed longitudinally. Source study methods: Reference gene primer amplification gave nucleated cell count estimates. Libraries were prepared by immunoSEQ multiplex PCR; TCRdb keeps only in-frame clonotypes and omits some of them. The V and J calls and clone size were taken over from that table, and D and trimming were inferred from the DNA. This table has about 300,000 clones, about 88% appearing once. V lost 5 bases to trimming and J lost 3 bases, with 11 bases between them. This CDR3 has 14 amino acids. Germline V gene data show CDR1 as SGHTA and CDR2 as FQGNSA.

V gene TRBV7-2 combines with J gene TRBJ1-3; D is undetermined. The TCR originated in a human donor with COVID-19, enrolled during active disease. The donor label of this sample is uncertain. The material sequenced was peripheral blood. CDR3 loop: CASSPLRVGNTIYF. The CDR3 DNA follows: TGTGCCAGCAGCCCGCTACGGGTTGGAAACACCATATATTTT.